One and the same sample provided the 21 T cell receptor beta chains below, sequenced in a study of CD8+ T cells in alopecia areata. In each case, RNA was isolated and then reverse transcribed into cDNA as the sequencing template. Repertoires were generated with immunoSEQ multiplex PCR, while TCRdb's copy carries only in-frame clones and drops some. The data contain a few hundred thousand clones, less than 50% of them seen just once; the ten biggest clones take up roughly 2.6%. Treatment meaning: oral pan-JAK inhibitor, 5-10 mg twice daily. This material consisted of CD4+ T cells sorted from blood, taken at approximately week 39, from a patient treated with tofacitinib. The receptors were sampled from a human donor with alopecia areata.

This clone was seen a handful of times. The V gene is TRBV7-9, the J gene TRBJ2-1; no definite D call. CDR3 size: 13 residues. V was cut by 4 bases and J by 14 bases, with 18 bases left in between. In germline, CDR1 is SEHNR, CDR2 FQNEAQ (reference sequence). The CDR3 here is CASSSIRTSWEFF. The CDR3 DNA reads as TGTGCCAGCAGCTCGATACGGACCAGCTGGGAGTTCTTC.

V is TRBV2 and J is TRBJ2-1; 8 bases are shared with TRBD2. This CDR3 region has 15 residues. V was clipped by 4 bases and J by 1 base; unmatched bases: 3. Germline V gives CDR1 SNHLY, CDR2 FYNNEI. CDR3 region: CASSVRLASYNEQFF. Written as DNA, the CDR3 is TGTGCCAGCAGTGTCAGACTAGCGTCCTACAATGAGCAGTTCTTC.

V usage is TRBV29-1 and J usage is TRBJ1-1; D not resolved. V lost 7 bases and J lost 3, with 15 bases in between. CDR1 SQVTM and CDR2 ANQGSEA come from the germline V gene. This CDR3 contains 13 residues. The CDR3 DNA reads TGCAGCGGGTCTTTCCTCGTGGACACTGAAGCTTTCTTT. Protein: CSGSFLVDTEAFF.

This clone was found once. The chain carries TRBV30 and TRBJ2-5, with 7 bases aligning to TRBD1. The CDR3 length is 12 residues. J was trimmed by 2 bases and V by 4 bases; bases with no gene match: 1. CDR1 and CDR2 (germline): GTSNPN, SVGIG (reference sequence). The CDR3 sequence is CAWTGGQETQYF. The CDR3 coding sequence is TGTGCCTGGACAGGGGGACAAGAGACCCAGTACTTC.

In regard to this clone: A read error may account for a junction end that differs from germline. This rearrangement joins TRBV13 to TRBJ2-1; unclear D gene. Germline-derived CDR1 and CDR2 are PRHDT and FYEKMQ (reference sequence). The CDR3 loop spans 15 amino acids. The DNA of the CDR3 is TGTACCAGCAGCTTGGACGTCAGCTCCTACAATGAGCAGTTCTTC. It encodes CTSSLDVSSYNEQFF.

This clone was seen more than once but under ten times. The rearrangement joins TRBV28 to TRBJ2-7; the D is unclear. The germline V gene has CDR1 MDHEN and CDR2 SYDVKM. This CDR3 is built from 14 residues. V was trimmed by 2 bases and J by 0 bases, leaving 8 bases between them. CDR3 coding DNA: TGTGCCAGCAGTTTAGCTGGGCCCTCCTACGAGCAGTACTTC. It yields the protein CASSLAGPSYEQYF.

This clone came up a few times. V and J are TRBV30 and TRBJ1-4; TRBD1 might be the D (5 bases). V was cut by 7 bases and J by 5 bases, with 17 bases left in between. Germline CDR1 is GTSNPN and CDR2 is SVGIG (reference sequence). The CDR3 contains 14 residues. The DNA of the CDR3 is TGTGCCTCGAGGACAAGGGGTCTAAATGAAAAACTGTTTTTT. Its translation is CASRTRGLNEKLFF. Supplemented by reference TRBV30 and TRBJ1-4, the full variable domain reads SQTIHQWPATLVQPVGSPLSLECTVEGTSNPNLYWYRQAAGRGLQLLFYSVGIGQISSEVPQNLSASRPQDRQFILSSKKLLLSDSGFYLCASRTRGLNEKLFFGSGTQLSVL.

V usage is TRBV23-1 and J usage is TRBJ2-3; a weak D match, TRBD1 (5 bases). TRBV23-1 is flagged as an ORF with uncertain function. This CDR3 region has 16 residues. Trimming shortened V by 0 bases and J by 6 bases, and 16 bases separated the two germline ends. The CDR3 sequence: CASSQSKERAGDTQYF. DNA for the CDR3: TGCGCCAGCAGTCAATCAAAGGAACGCGCAGGGGATACGCAGTATTTT.

This clone is labeled medium-sized. The chain joins TRBV14 to TRBJ2-7; 7 bases fit TRBD1. V trimming: 4 bases; J trimming: 7 bases; junction bases outside the gene matches: 7. This CDR3 spans 13 amino acids. The germline V gene has CDR1 SGHDN and CDR2 FVKESK. The CDR3 bases are TGTGCCAGCAGCCGGGACAGCCTCAGGGAGCAGTACTTC. Translation gives CASSRDSLREQYF.

The chain has TRBV6-1 and TRBJ2-1; D not resolved. The V and J ends lost 4 bases and 0 bases respectively, with 10 bases between them. Per the germline V gene, CDR1 is MNHNS and CDR2 is SASEGT. CDR3 length: 15 amino acids. The CDR3 DNA follows: TGTGCCAGCAGTGCCCCGGGTGTCTCCTACAATGAGCAGTTCTTC. It yields the protein CASSAPGVSYNEQFF.

As for this clone: At the DNA level, this CDR3 is encoded by other sequences in the same sample as well. The rearrangement uses TRBV27 and TRBJ1-5; no firm D call. The CDR3 runs 13 residues. Germline lookup yields CDR1 MNHEY and CDR2 SMNVEV (reference sequence). Trimming took 6 bases from V and 4 from J, leaving 10 bases between them. CDR3 in DNA: TGTGCCAGCAGACCTCTAGGAAATCAGCCCCAGCATTTT. Residues: CASRPLGNQPQHF.

This clone was seen a few times. This chain links TRBV30 with TRBJ2-6, with D possibly being TRBD1 or TRBD2 (5 bases each). This CDR3 region has 12 residues. Trimming shortened V by 8 bases and J by 4 bases, and 9 bases separated the two germline ends. Germline loops: CDR1 GTSNPN, CDR2 SVGIG (reference sequence). The CDR3 sequence: CAGGEGANVLTF. As DNA, the CDR3 is TGTGCCGGGGGAGAGGGGGCCAACGTCCTGACTTTC.

This chain joins TRBV5-4 and TRBJ2-2, with D possibly TRBD2 on 6 matching bases. Per germline, CDR1 SGHNT and CDR2 YYREEE (reference sequence). V shed 3 bases and J shed 3 bases, with 12 bases lying between them. The CDR3 totals 15 residues. The DNA of the CDR3 is TGTGCCAGCAGCTCGGGACTGTATGACACCGGGGAGCTGTTTTTT. It specifies CASSSGLYDTGELFF.

This clone was seen a few times. This sequence joins TRBV7-2 and TRBJ2-7, with TRBD2 identical over 7 bases. The germline V gene encodes CDR1 SGHTA and CDR2 FQGNSA. V shed 7 bases, J shed 2 bases, and the junction held 11 bases outside the gene matches. There are 15 residues in the CDR3. The CDR3 DNA reads TGTGCCAGCACCTCCTTACCCGGACTAGCCTACGAGCAGTACTTC. It specifies CASTSLPGLAYEQYF. Complete variable domain (other parts from reference TRBV7-2 and TRBJ2-7): GAGVSQSPSNKVTEKGKDVELRCDPISGHTALYWYRQSLGQGLEFLIYFQGNSAPDKSGLPSDRFSAERTGGSVSTLTIQRTQQEDSAVYLCASTSLPGLAYEQYFGPGTRLTVT.

This chain connects TRBV27 to TRBJ2-6; D unresolved. Looked up from germline, CDR1 is MNHEY and CDR2 is SMNVEV (reference sequence). The germline V and J ends were trimmed by 5 bases and 1 base, with 12 bases remaining between them. The CDR3 covers 16 residues. The CDR3 DNA is TGTGCCAGCAGTCCGGAAACAGCTTCTGGGGCCAACGTCCTGACTTTC. Its protein is CASSPETASGANVLTF. Looking up the rest from reference TRBV27 and TRBJ2-6 gives the full variable domain: EAQVTQNPRYLITVTGKKLTVTCSQNMNHEYMSWYRQDPGLGLRQIYYSMNVEVTDKGDVPEGYKVSRKEKRNFPLILESPSPNQTSLYFCASSPETASGANVLTFGAGSRLTVL.

The CDR3 DNA is TGTGCCAGCAGCTTCGATTCTCAGCCCCAGCATTTT. Its translation is CASSFDSQPQHF. The rearrangement uses TRBV7-2 and TRBJ1-5; D is ambiguous. V dropped 3 bases and J dropped 6 bases, with 6 bases sitting between them. CDR1 SGHTA and CDR2 FQGNSA come from the germline V gene. CDR3 length equals 12 residues.

V and J are TRBV6-5 and TRBJ2-7; no reliable D call. This CDR3 is 11 amino acids long. Germline V gives CDR1 MNHEY, CDR2 SVGAGI. Trimming took 2 bases from V and 3 from J, leaving 2 bases between them. The CDR3 is CASSYIYEQYF. The DNA for the CDR3 is TGTGCCAGCAGTTACATCTACGAGCAGTACTTC.

This clone is a singleton in its sample. The chain joins TRBV30 to TRBJ2-2; D possibly matches TRBD1 or TRBD2 (6 bases each). The CDR3 has 13 residues. V lost 4 bases to trimming and J lost 7 bases, with 13 bases between them. The V gene's germline CDR1 is GTSNPN and CDR2 SVGIG (reference sequence). CDR3 DNA sequence: TGTGCCTGGACGGAGGGGGTGATCGGGGAGCTGTTTTTT. This codes for CAWTEGVIGELFF.

The gene calls are TRBV4-1 and TRBJ2-5; no reliable D call. Germline V gene data show CDR1 as MGHRA and CDR2 as YSYEKL. Trimming cost V 1 base and J 5 bases, with 8 bases left between them. CDR3 size: 13 residues. The CDR3 DNA reads TGCGCCAGCAGCCAAGCTCCCGGGGAGACCCAGTACTTC. It translates to CASSQAPGETQYF.

The V and J genes are TRBV7-2 and TRBJ2-1, with TRBD2 matching 8 bases. Germline assignment: CDR1 SGHTA and CDR2 FQGNSA. V shed 4 bases and J 10 bases; nucleotides not matched to a gene: 15. The CDR3 spans 16 residues. The CDR3 loop reads CASSSTSGSPGGEQFF. CDR3 nucleotide sequence: TGTGCCAGCAGCTCTACGAGCGGGAGCCCCGGGGGCGAGCAGTTCTTC.

This clone was seen a handful of times. J is TRBJ1-1 and V is TRBV5-1; D is ambiguous. This CDR3 comprises 17 residues. The germline V and J ends were trimmed by 0 bases and 0 bases, with 15 bases remaining between them. From germline, CDR1 is SGHRS and CDR2 YFSETQ. CDR3 loop: CASSLGSRARLNTEAFF. In DNA, the CDR3 is TGCGCCAGCAGCTTGGGGAGTCGCGCCAGGCTGAACACTGAAGCTTTCTTT. The full variable domain, in which reference TRBV5-1 and TRBJ1-1 provide the parts outside the CDR3, is KAGVTQTPRYLIKTRGQQVTLSCSPISGHRSVSWYQQTPGQGLQFLFEYFSETQRNKGNFPGRFSGRQFSNSRSEMNVSTLELGDSALYLCASSLGSRARLNTEAFFGQGTRLTVV.